The entry that follows covers one T cell receptor (beta chain) sequence. Its specificity is not known. Primers used in a second PCR of about 6 to 11 cycles were a sample-barcoded 5' primer and a J-beta primer mix. Every single cDNA molecule received a tag from a template-switch adaptor with 12 random nucleotides. Every individual sample yielded 2.5 million or more paired-end reads (each containing CDR3). MiXCR, run by TCRdb on the 5' RACE reads, gives a single entry per CDR3 protein. The data hold 1,500,000 or so distinct CDR3 sequences, with approximately 63% observed a single time. This entry belongs to a study of blood T cells in healthy people across ages. The study's findings and limits: Diversity was estimated from one million T cells, and these estimates were considered underestimates.

Donors gave around 10 milliliters of peripheral blood apiece. This receptor was obtained from a young man in good health. The sequencing sample was made of blood.

The CDR3: CATSRTLARSSYEQYF. The CDR3 bases are TGTGCCACCAGCAGAACCCTAGCTAGGAGCTCCTACGAGCAGTACTTC. J is TRBJ2-7 and V is TRBV15; a weak D match, TRBD2 (5 bases). The length of the CDR3 is 16 residues. The V end lost 2 bases, the J end lost 0 bases, and 14 bases lay between the germline ends. In germline, CDR1 is LNHNV, CDR2 YYDKDF (reference sequence).